The clone carrying this TCR beta chain was detected a few times. Its antigen is currently unknown. The record originates from a study of T cells after yellow fever vaccination. Study-wide results and limits: Subsequent to the booster, the majority of primary-vaccination clones reappeared (about 97% CD4, approximately 90% CD8).

The CDR3 totals 16 residues. Germline V gene lookup returns CDR1 KGHDR and CDR2 SFDVKD. Trimming at V came to 1 base and at J to 5 bases, leaving 9 bases not matched to a gene. Generation of TCR cDNA used 5'RACE template switching (which added a universal primer site and UMIs). TCRdb re-called the 5' RACE reads through MiXCR, storing one row per CDR3 protein. The repertoire holds nearly 550,000 distinct CDR3 sequences, with about 19% as singletons. The sequences come from PBMCs, collected 15 days after the yellow fever booster vaccination. This chain joins TRBV24-1 and TRBJ2-7; 8 bases line up with TRBD1. The clonotype originates from a man aged 25 to 45 who received the YFV17D yellow fever vaccine. CDR3 nucleotide sequence: TGTGCCACCAGTGATTTCCCCCGGACAGGGAACCACGAGCAGTACTTC. Amino acids: CATSDFPRTGNHEQYF.